This T cell receptor (beta chain) was sequenced in a study of cytomegalovirus exposure and HLA in healthy donors. As for the study in general: Earlier sequencing of around 190 million T cells yielded 120 million or so unique TCR beta sequences. Study results and limitations: Both high specificity and high sensitivity reportedly marked the classifier's diagnosis of cytomegalovirus status. By a later analysis, the bulk of CMV-associated TCR beta chains appeared HLA-restricted.

The CDR3 covers 14 residues. V lost 4 bases, J lost 5 bases, and 3 bases stayed unmatched. CDR1 and CDR2 from the germline V gene are SQVTM and ANQGSEA. Vbeta (60) and Jbeta (13) primers were used in the PCR. Authors' processing steps: A follow-up analysis tallied 70 million to 80 million unique TCR beta chains, some 11 million shared. Clones were sequenced by immunoSEQ multiplex PCR, and TCRdb holds only the in-frame ones, with some missing. V and J calls and clone size are given by that table; D and trimming were obtained from the DNA. The table shows a few hundred thousand clones, with 75% to 80% occurring only once. In regard to this clone: Its antigen is not identified.

This sequence joins TRBV29-1 and TRBJ2-1, with 12 nucleotides matching TRBD2. This TCR derives from a man aged 18-30 years in good health and CMV-seronegative. The sample was PBMCs. This CDR3 reads CSVAGLAGNNEQFF. CDR3 bases: TGCAGCGTTGCCGGACTAGCGGGGAACAATGAGCAGTTCTTC.